The clone carrying this TCR beta chain has only a few counts. Its specificity is not known. TCRdb re-called the 5' RACE reads with MiXCR, one entry per CDR3 protein. The sample includes under 250,000 distinct CDR3 sequences, roughly 13% seen only once; the top ten take 4% to 5%. The germline V gene has CDR1 SEHNR and CDR2 FQNEAQ (reference sequence). This CDR3 contains 13 residues. With 4 bases removed from V and 3 bases from J, the gap between germline ends came to 10 bases. The data were obtained in a study of identical twins. General study points: Invariant cells of the MAIT and iNKT types might have partly distorted the zero-insertion analyses. For cord blood, abundant beta clonotypes had fewer insertions, unlike memory repertoires, which showed none.

This sample was also put to use in a study of yellow fever vaccine responses in identical twins. In that study: Twins reportedly mounted vaccine T cell responses that seemed partly convergent, partly personalized.

The chain combines TRBV7-9 with TRBJ2-7; unclear D gene. This clonotype was obtained from a woman in her late teens or twenties in good health. Sequenced input: memory (CD45RO+) T cells sorted from blood. Here the CDR3 reads CASSSGSIYEQYF. The CDR3 nucleotides are TGTGCCAGCAGCTCAGGAAGCATCTACGAGCAGTACTTC.